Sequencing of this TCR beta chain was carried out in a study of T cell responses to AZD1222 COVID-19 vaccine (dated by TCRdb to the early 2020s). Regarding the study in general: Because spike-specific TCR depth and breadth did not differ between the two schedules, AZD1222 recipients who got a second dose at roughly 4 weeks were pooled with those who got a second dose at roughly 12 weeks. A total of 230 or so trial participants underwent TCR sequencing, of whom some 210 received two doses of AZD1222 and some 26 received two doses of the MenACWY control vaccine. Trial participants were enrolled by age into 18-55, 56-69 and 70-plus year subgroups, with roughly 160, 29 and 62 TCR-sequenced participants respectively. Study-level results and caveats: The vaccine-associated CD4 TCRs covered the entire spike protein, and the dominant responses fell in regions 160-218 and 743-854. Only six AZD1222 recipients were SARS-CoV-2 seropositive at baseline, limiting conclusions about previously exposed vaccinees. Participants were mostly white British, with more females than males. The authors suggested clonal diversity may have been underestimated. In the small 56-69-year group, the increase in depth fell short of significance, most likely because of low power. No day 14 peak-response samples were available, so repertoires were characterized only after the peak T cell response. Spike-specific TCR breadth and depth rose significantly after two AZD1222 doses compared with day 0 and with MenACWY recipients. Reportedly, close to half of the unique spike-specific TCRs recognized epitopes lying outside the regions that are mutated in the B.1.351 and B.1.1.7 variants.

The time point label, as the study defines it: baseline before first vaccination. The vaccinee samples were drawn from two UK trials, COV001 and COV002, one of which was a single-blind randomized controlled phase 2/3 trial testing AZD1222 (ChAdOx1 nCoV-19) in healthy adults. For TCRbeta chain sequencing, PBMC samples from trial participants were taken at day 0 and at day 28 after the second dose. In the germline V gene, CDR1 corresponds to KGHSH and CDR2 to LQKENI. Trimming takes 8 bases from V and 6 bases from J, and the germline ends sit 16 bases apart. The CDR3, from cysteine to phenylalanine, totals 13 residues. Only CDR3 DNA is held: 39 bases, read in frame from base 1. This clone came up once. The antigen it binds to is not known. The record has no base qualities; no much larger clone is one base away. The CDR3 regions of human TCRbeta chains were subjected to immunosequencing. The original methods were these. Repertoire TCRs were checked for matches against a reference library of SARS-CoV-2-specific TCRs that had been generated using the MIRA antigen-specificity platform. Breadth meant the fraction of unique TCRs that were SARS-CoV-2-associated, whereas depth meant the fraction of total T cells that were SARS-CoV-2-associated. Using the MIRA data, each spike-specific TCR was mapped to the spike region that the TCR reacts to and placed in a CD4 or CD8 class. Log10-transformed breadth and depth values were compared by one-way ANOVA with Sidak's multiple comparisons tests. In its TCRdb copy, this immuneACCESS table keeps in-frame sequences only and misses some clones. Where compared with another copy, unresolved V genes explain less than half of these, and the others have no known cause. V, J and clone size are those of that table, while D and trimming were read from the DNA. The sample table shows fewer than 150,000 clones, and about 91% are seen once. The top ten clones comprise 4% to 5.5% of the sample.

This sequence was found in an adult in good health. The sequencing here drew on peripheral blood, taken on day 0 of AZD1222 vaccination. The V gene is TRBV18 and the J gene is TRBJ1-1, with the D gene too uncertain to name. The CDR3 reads CASRRGMASEAFF. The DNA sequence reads TGTGCCAGCCGAAGAGGGATGGCCTCTGAAGCTTTCTTT. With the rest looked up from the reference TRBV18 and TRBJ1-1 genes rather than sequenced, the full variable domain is NAGVMQNPRHLVRRRGQEARLRCSPMKGHSHVYWYRQLPEEGLKFMVYLQKENIIDESGMPKERFSAEFPKEGPSILRIQQVVRGDSAAYFCASRRGMASEAFFGQGTRLTVV.